The TCR beta chain under discussion was sequenced for a study of cytomegalovirus exposure and HLA in healthy donors. Study in general: In a previous analysis, some 110 million unique TCR beta sequences were found from 150 million to 200 million T cells.

General study points: In vitro checks showed that a few CMV-associated chains really do target CMV antigens. Highest at DRB1 and lowest at HLA-C, TCR association rates differed among HLA loci in a later analysis.

Remarks on this clone: Antigen unknown.

The PCR was carried out with 60 Vbeta primers and 13 Jbeta primers. The protocol was immunoSEQ multiplex PCR, while the TCRdb copy is restricted to in-frame clones and leaves out a portion. The table has some 170,000 clones, roughly 79% seen once. With V trimmed by 7 bases and J by 4 bases, 12 bases remained unmatched. CDR1 and CDR2 from the germline V gene are MNHNS and SASEGT. The CDR3 is made up of 15 amino acids. The chain has TRBV6-1 and TRBJ2-7; 8 bases fit TRBD2. The material sequenced was PBMCs. This receptor was obtained from a man aged 35-49 years in good health and CMV-seropositive. As DNA, the CDR3 is TGTGCCAGCACAGCGGGACTAGAGTCGGGTTACGAGCAGTACTTC. It encodes CASTAGLESGYEQYF.